This T cell receptor (beta chain) was retrieved from a study of T and B cells in COVID-19 patients. Each TRB amplification used about 250-550 ng of genomic DNA from blood. Multiplex PCR with BIOMED2 TRB-A/B primer pools amplified TRB rearrangements. TCRdb re-analysed the multiplex PCR reads in MiXCR, keeping a single row per CDR3 protein. The sample records roughly 6,900 distinct CDR3 sequences, around 30% being singletons. Germline loops: CDR1 LNHDA, CDR2 SQIVND (reference sequence). Trimming removed 3 bases from V and 1 base from J, with 18 bases in between. The CDR3 totals 17 residues. The chain links TRBV19 to TRBJ1-1; D uncertain. Source material: blood. The TCR originated in a human donor who had recovered from COVID-19. CDR3 in DNA: TGTGCCAGTAGTATGGGAAACTGGCGGGGTGCGAACACTGAAGCTTTCTTT. Protein: CASSMGNWRGANTEAFF. The variable domain in full, completed from reference TRBV19 and TRBJ1-1, reads DGGITQSPKYLFRKEGQNVTLSCEQNLNHDAMYWYRQDPGQGLRLIYYSQIVNDFQKGDIAEGYSVSREKKESFPLTVTSAQKNPTAFYLCASSMGNWRGANTEAFFGQGTRLTVV.